What follows is one T cell receptor beta chain and its context. Its antigen is not yet known. Nothing much larger sits one base from this clone, and base qualities are not available. The germline V end is reduced by 6 bases and the J end by 1 base; junction bases left unmatched: 4. From the cysteine up to the phenylalanine, the CDR3 has a length of 14 residues. Only CDR3 DNA remains: 42 bases, in frame from the first base. The germline V gene gives CDR1 as SNHLY and CDR2 as FYNNEI. The record originates from a study of OX40 agonist ivuxolimab in advanced cancers. Broadly, across the study: Ivuxolimab was a fully human IgG2 agonistic monoclonal antibody targeting the costimulatory receptor OX40 (CD134). Intravenous ivuxolimab was administered to patients every 2 weeks at six dose levels: 0.01, 0.1, 0.3, 1.5, 3 and 10 mg/kg. Among the approximately 50 dose-escalation patients, some 19 had hepatocellular carcinoma, around 15 melanoma, 9 renal cell carcinoma and 9 head and neck cancer. The dose-escalation cohort was roughly 83% male with a mean age of approximately 60 years, ranging from roughly 23 to 90. Patients were allowed to have had prior anti-PD-1, anti-PD-L1 or anti-CTLA-4 therapy, and 30% to 50% of the dose-escalation patients had previously received checkpoint inhibitors. Three dose-escalation patients achieved partial responses, one with hepatocellular carcinoma and two with cutaneous melanoma. The point of sequencing TCRbeta in the periphery was to test whether ivuxolimab changed TCR sequence diversity and drove clonal T-cell expansion. The paper covers the monotherapy dose-escalation part of the phase I ivuxolimab trial, which included N of about 56 patients.

Broader findings and caveats from the paper: After ivuxolimab, CD8+ T cells had more expanded clones than CD4+ T cells on average. At doses from 0.1 to 3.0 mg/kg, clonal expansion was seen in both CD4+ and CD8+ blood T cells between baseline and week 6. Low levels of normalized T-cell clonal expansion were also seen in some patients who did not respond. The antigen specificity of the peripheral T cells that underwent clonal expansion was not determined. In the 0.1-3.0 mg/kg groups, partial responders had among the lowest normalized peripheral clonal expansion, particularly in CD8+ T cells.

The trial excluded patients who had a history of autoimmune disease or were on systemic immunosuppression. Peripheral blood for TCR sequencing was collected from all dose cohorts at baseline, on cycle 4 day 1, and on cycle 7 day 1. Samples came from an open-label, multicenter, first-in-human phase I dose-escalation trial of ivuxolimab. Adults with locally advanced or metastatic melanoma, renal cell carcinoma, hepatocellular carcinoma or head and neck squamous cell carcinoma were enrolled in the trial. Before TCR sequencing, CD4+ T cells and CD8+ T cells from peripheral blood were sorted into separate populations. Genomic DNA was extracted from sorted cells for sequencing of the TCRbeta CDR3 region. The immunoSEQ Assay was used to sequence the TCRbeta CDR3 regions. The immuneACCESS repertoire file appears here via TCRdb, limited to in-frame rearrangements. These files lack a portion of the clones; in checked studies, under half of the deficit traces to unresolved V genes, and the cause of the others is not known. The sample has 100,000 to 130,000 clones on record, approximately 90% of them singletons. The ten most abundant clones make up approximately 1.1% of the sample.

The clonotype was recovered from an adult with an advanced solid tumor such as melanoma, head and neck, liver or kidney cancer. Here the chain combines TRBV2 and TRBJ2-7; the junction holds 9 bases that match TRBD1. The starting material was CD4+ or CD8+ T cells sorted from blood, obtained in a trial of the OX40 agonist ivuxolimab. The CDR3 has the sequence CASRPGQGSYEQYF. The bases are TGTGCCAGCAGGCCGGGACAGGGTTCCTACGAGCAGTACTTC.